This T cell receptor beta chain was recovered during a study of tumor-infiltrating lymphocytes in localized non-small cell lung cancer. Study at large: Patients included smokers and never-smokers with various histologies, some sampled after neoadjuvant chemotherapy. Resected tumor was paired with non-adjacent uninvolved lung from the same patient. General study findings and limits: IM1 and IM2 tumors showed no difference in T-cell fraction.

Data came from immunoSEQ multiplex PCR; TCRdb stores just in-frame clones and leaves some out. Among 6,400 or so clones listed, around 71% were seen once. Unmatched junction bases numbered 9, after V lost 5 bases and J lost 5 bases. The germline gives CDR1 SEHNR, CDR2 FQNEAQ (reference sequence). This CDR3 is 15 amino acids long. On this clone itself: Its specificity is unknown.

The V gene is TRBV7-9, the J gene TRBJ1-3; 7 bases agree with TRBD1. The sequence was collected from a human donor with non-small cell lung cancer. Sequences were obtained from uninvolved lung tissue not adjacent to the tumor. CDR3 DNA: TGTGCCAGCAGCGGGGGACAGACCTGGCGAAACACCATATATTTT. It yields the protein CASSGGQTWRNTIYF.